The 29 T cell receptor beta chains below all came from one sample that was sequenced in a study of PD-L1 blockade in urothelial cancer. TCRdb keeps only in-frame clones here, not all; method: immunoSEQ multiplex PCR. The sample has about 84,000 clones, roughly 87% seen once. Sample: PBMCs, taken around atezolizumab (anti-PD-L1) treatment. The receptors derive from a man in his 70s with urothelial cancer.

V is TRBV5-1 and J is TRBJ2-3; TRBD1 might be the D (8 bases). The CDR3 extends over 14 amino acids. Germline values: CDR1 SGHRS, CDR2 YFSETQ. V was cut by 3 bases and J by 5 bases, with 13 bases left in between. The CDR3 DNA reads as TGCGCCAGCAGCTCCAACAGGGGGGGAGATACGCAGTATTTT. Protein sequence: CASSSNRGGDTQYF.

The chain links TRBV27 to TRBJ2-3; D gene ambiguous. Between the trimmed V and J ends, which lost 2 bases and 5 bases, there was a span of 11 bases. This CDR3 comprises 14 residues. CDR1 and CDR2 (germline): MNHEY, SMNVEV (reference sequence). CDR3 sequence: CASSLSTTRDTQYF. DNA for the CDR3: TGTGCCAGCAGTTTAAGTACCACAAGAGATACGCAGTATTTT.

As regards this clone: Other DNA sequences in this specimen translate into the identical CDR3. This chain connects TRBV7-9 to TRBJ2-3; possibly TRBD2 for D (6 bases). Trimming stripped 1 base from V and 4 bases from J, with 6 bases between. This CDR3 has 13 amino acids. CDR1 is SEHNR, CDR2 FQNEAQ, per germline (reference sequence). CDR3 residues: CASSLGGADTQYF. For the CDR3, the DNA is TGTGCCAGCAGCTTAGGGGGGGCAGATACGCAGTATTTT.

The rearrangement links TRBV2 to TRBJ2-7, with TRBD2 matching over 7 bases. Per germline, CDR1 SNHLY and CDR2 FYNNEI. V dropped 10 bases and J dropped 5; count of bases not matched to a gene: 14. This CDR3 region has 14 residues. In DNA, the CDR3 is TGTGCCACCTCGACTAGCCCAACCCCTGACGAGCAGTACTTC. This codes for CATSTSPTPDEQYF.

The J gene is TRBJ1-6, the V gene TRBV30; 8 positions match TRBD1. Trimming removed 4 bases from V and 7 bases from J; junction bases left unmatched: 6. There are 14 residues in the CDR3. The germline CDR1 and CDR2 sequences are GTSNPN and SVGIG (reference sequence). The CDR3 loop is CAWTPQGANSPLHF. The CDR3 region has the DNA TGTGCCTGGACTCCCCAGGGGGCGAATTCACCCCTCCACTTT.

The chain employs TRBV19 and TRBJ2-6; D is ambiguous. This CDR3 is 17 amino acids long. Trimming cost V 3 bases and J 0 bases, with 12 bases left between them. Germline V gives CDR1 LNHDA, CDR2 SQIVND (reference sequence). The CDR3 DNA reads as TGTGCCAGTAGTATGTCTGCCCTACTCTCTGGGGCCAACGTCCTGACTTTC. Its translation: CASSMSALLSGANVLTF.

A single count supports this clone. This chain uses TRBV11-2 with TRBJ2-1; tentative D call: TRBD2 (6 bases). The germline CDR1 and CDR2 sequences are SGHAT and FQNNGV. With 0 bases removed from V and 8 bases from J, the gap between germline ends came to 17 bases. CDR3 length: 16 amino acids. The CDR3 nucleotides are TGTGCCAGCAGCTTAGAGACTAGGTTGAGCGGCCATGAGCAGTTCTTC. Protein sequence: CASSLETRLSGHEQFF.

This rearrangement joins TRBV18 to TRBJ2-2; D gene ambiguous. Trimming stripped 1 base from V and 6 bases from J, with 12 bases between. Germline lookup yields CDR1 KGHSH and CDR2 LQKENI. CDR3 length: 15 amino acids. The CDR3 loop is CASSPLPLEAGELFF. For the CDR3, the DNA is TGTGCCAGCTCACCACTCCCCCTAGAGGCCGGGGAGCTGTTTTTT.

V usage is TRBV5-1 and J usage is TRBJ2-7; 11 bases are shared with TRBD1. This CDR3 is 16 amino acids long. The trim removed 4 bases at V and 4 bases at J, leaving 10 bases unmatched. Germline loops: CDR1 SGHRS, CDR2 YFSETQ. CDR3 DNA sequence: TGCGCCAGCAGCCCTGACCCCGGGACAGGGGGGTACGAGCAGTACTTC. Its protein is CASSPDPGTGGYEQYF.

This clone was counted a few times. The V and J genes are TRBV7-9 and TRBJ2-7, with 11 positions matching TRBD1. Germline CDR1 and CDR2: SEHNR and FQNEAQ (reference sequence). Germline trimming cut 1 base from V and 7 bases from J; bases unmatched to any gene: 6. This CDR3 spans 15 amino acids. Here the CDR3 reads CASSLGTGGAKEQYF. DNA of the CDR3: TGTGCCAGCAGCTTAGGGACAGGGGGCGCGAAAGAGCAGTACTTC.

V is TRBV7-6 and J is TRBJ2-2; 9 nucleotides match TRBD1. Looked up from germline, CDR1 is SGHVS and CDR2 is FNYEAQ. V lost 5 bases and J lost 3; bases outside the gene matches: 7. The CDR3 runs to 16 residues. The CDR3 loop reads CASSQTGGLDTGELFF. In DNA, the CDR3 is TGTGCCAGCAGCCAAACAGGGGGCCTGGACACCGGGGAGCTGTTTTTT.

This chain uses TRBV5-1 with TRBJ2-3; the match to TRBD1 covers 10 bases. J was trimmed by 5 bases and V by 4 bases; bases with no gene match: 4. The germline V gene encodes CDR1 SGHRS and CDR2 YFSETQ. This CDR3 has 14 residues. CDR3 residues: CASSRGQGKDTQYF. In DNA, the CDR3 is TGCGCCAGCAGCCGGGGACAGGGGAAAGATACGCAGTATTTT. The full variable domain, completed using reference TRBV5-1 and TRBJ2-3, is KAGVTQTPRYLIKTRGQQVTLSCSPISGHRSVSWYQQTPGQGLQFLFEYFSETQRNKGNFPGRFSGRQFSNSRSEMNVSTLELGDSALYLCASSRGQGKDTQYFGPGTRLTVL.

The chain combines TRBV11-3 with TRBJ1-2; perhaps TRBD1 as D (6 bases). This CDR3 comprises 13 residues. Germline V gene lookup returns CDR1 SGHNT and CDR2 YENEEA. Trimming cost V 3 bases and J 8 bases, with 13 bases left between them. As DNA, the CDR3 is TGTGCCAGCAGCTTTCCAGGGGTTGAGGGCTACACCTTC. Protein product: CASSFPGVEGYTF.

This chain connects TRBV30 to TRBJ2-1, with 10 bases aligning to TRBD2. Germline-derived CDR1 and CDR2 are GTSNPN and SVGIG (reference sequence). The CDR3 covers 15 residues. The trim removed 0 bases at V and 5 bases at J, leaving 4 bases unmatched. In nucleotides, the CDR3 is TGTGCCTGGAGTGTCTCTAGCGGGAGCCACAATGAGCAGTTCTTC. Its translation: CAWSVSSGSHNEQFF.

The chain recombines TRBV5-4 with TRBJ1-6; no definite D call. V lost 0 bases to trimming and J lost 7 bases, with 5 bases between them. The CDR3 runs 13 residues. Germline V lookup: CDR1 SGHNT, CDR2 YYREEE (reference sequence). The CDR3: CASSLDRNSPLHF. The CDR3 DNA sequence: TGTGCCAGCAGCTTGGACAGAAATTCACCCCTCCACTTT. The variable domain in full, completed from reference TRBV5-4 and TRBJ1-6, reads ETGVTQSPTHLIKTRGQQVTLRCSSQSGHNTVSWYQQALGQGPQFIFQYYREEENGRGNFPPRFSGLQFPNYSSELNVNALELDDSALYLCASSLDRNSPLHFGNGTRLTVT.

The rearrangement joins TRBV11-3 to TRBJ2-5; 8 bases map to TRBD1. The CDR3 spans 16 residues. Germline lookup yields CDR1 SGHNT and CDR2 YENEEA. J lost 0 bases, V lost 3 bases, and 6 bases had no gene match. CDR3 protein: CASSLGAGGYQETQYF. The CDR3 DNA is TGTGCCAGCAGCTTGGGGGCAGGGGGCTACCAAGAGACCCAGTACTTC.

This clone appeared a few times. The chain uses TRBV7-2 and TRBJ2-2; maybe TRBD1 (6 bases). This CDR3 has 15 residues. Germline V gene lookup returns CDR1 SGHTA and CDR2 FQGNSA. The V end was cut by 5 bases, the J end by 3 bases, with 13 bases between. CDR3 region: CASSARDTYTGELFF. DNA for the CDR3: TGTGCCAGCAGCGCCCGGGACACTTACACCGGGGAGCTGTTTTTT.

This clone was counted between two and nine times. The chain couples TRBV4-2 to TRBJ2-7; 9 bases map to TRBD2. Germline CDR1 is LGHNA and CDR2 is YNFKEQ. This CDR3 comprises 15 residues. Trimming took 1 base from V and 5 from J; bases not matched to a gene: 6. CDR3 protein: CASSQGRTSADEQYF. The CDR3 DNA is TGTGCCAGCAGCCAAGGAAGGACTAGCGCGGACGAGCAGTACTTC.

This clone has only one observation. The J gene is TRBJ1-5, the V gene TRBV28; possible D gene TRBD1, 5 bases. The V gene lost 5 bases and the J gene lost 6 bases, with 11 bases spanning the gap. Germline loops: CDR1 MDHEN, CDR2 SYDVKM. The CDR3 is 13 residues long. The chain's CDR3 is CASSPLRGQPQHF. DNA for the CDR3: TGTGCCAGCAGTCCCTTAAGGGGTCAGCCCCAGCATTTT.

About this clone: Other nucleotide sequences in the sample specify the same CDR3. The chain is built from TRBV5-1 and TRBJ2-5; TRBD1 matches 9 bases. CDR1 SGHRS and CDR2 YFSETQ come from the germline V gene. CDR3 size: 14 residues. V lost 1 base to trimming and J lost 5 bases; unmatched junction nucleotides: 3. CDR3 region: CASSLTGGGETQYF. Here the CDR3 DNA reads TGCGCCAGCAGCTTGACAGGGGGCGGCGAGACCCAGTACTTC.

With respect to this clone: The sample holds other DNA sequences that translate to the same CDR3. The DNA for the CDR3 is TGTGCCAGCAGCTTAACAGGGGGAGAGGAGACCCAGTACTTC. Translation: CASSLTGGEETQYF. The J gene is TRBJ2-5, the V gene TRBV7-9; 8 bases agree with TRBD1. The length of the CDR3 is 14 residues. Trimming removed 2 bases from V and 5 bases from J; junction bases left unmatched: 4. In germline, CDR1 is SEHNR, CDR2 FQNEAQ (reference sequence).

The chain recombines TRBV2 with TRBJ2-3; TRBD2 aligns across 10 bases. This CDR3 is 15 amino acids long. J was trimmed by 0 bases and V by 7 bases; bases with no gene match: 4. CDR1 and CDR2 (germline): SNHLY, FYNNEI. DNA of the CDR3: TGTGCCAGCACGCCGACTAGCGGGAGCACAGATACGCAGTATTTT. Translated: CASTPTSGSTDTQYF.

This clone was recorded once. The rearrangement joins TRBV7-2 to TRBJ2-7; 13 bases are shared with TRBD2. Germline V gene lookup returns CDR1 SGHTA and CDR2 FQGNSA. After removal of 5 bases from V and 1 base from J, the junction contained 2 bases not matched to a gene. The CDR3 length is 15 residues. The CDR3 nucleotides are TGTGCCAGCAGCAGGACTAGCGGGGGTTCCTACGAGCAGTACTTC. This codes for CASSRTSGGSYEQYF.

This chain joins TRBV13 and TRBJ2-7; 11 positions agree with TRBD1. Germline CDR1 reads PRHDT; CDR2 reads FYEKMQ (reference sequence). The CDR3 extends over 15 amino acids. V lost 5 bases and J lost 3; bases outside the gene matches: 6. The CDR3 DNA sequence: TGTGCCAGCAGCGGAGGGGACAGGGGGATCTACGAGCAGTACTTC. It yields the protein CASSGGDRGIYEQYF.

This chain links TRBV6-5 with TRBJ2-3, with D perhaps matching TRBD2 (5 bases). Per germline, CDR1 MNHEY and CDR2 SVGAGI. V lost 0 bases and J lost 5, with 6 bases in between. This CDR3 is 13 amino acids long. The CDR3 DNA reads TGTGCCAGCAGTTACTCGAGGGAAGATACGCAGTATTTT. It encodes CASSYSREDTQYF.

The chain combines TRBV18 with TRBJ1-2; D is ambiguous. The CDR3 extends over 15 amino acids. CDR1 is KGHSH and CDR2 is LQKENI in the germline V gene. V was clipped by 0 bases and J by 5 bases, with 13 bases between them. CDR3 protein: CASSPPGLVGYGYTF. In DNA, the CDR3 is TGTGCCAGCTCACCACCCGGACTAGTGGGTTATGGCTACACCTTC.

The rearrangement uses TRBV7-7 and TRBJ1-5; 12 positions agree with TRBD1. Germline V gene sequence: CDR1 SSHAT, CDR2 FNYEAQ (reference sequence). The CDR3 consists of 15 residues. V was clipped by 5 bases and J by 5 bases; unmatched bases: 4. DNA for the CDR3: TGTGCCAGCAGCCCCGGGACAGGGGGCGATCAGCCCCAGCATTTT. This translates into CASSPGTGGDQPQHF. Based on the CDR3 plus reference TRBV7-7 and TRBJ1-5, the full variable domain is GAGVSQSPRYKVTKRGQDVTLRCDPISSHATLYWYQQALGQGPEFLTYFNYEAQPDKSGLPSDRFSAERPEGSISTLTIQRTEQRDSAMYRCASSPGTGGDQPQHFGDGTRLSIL.

This chain uses TRBV11-2 with TRBJ2-2, with D possibly TRBD1 on 5 matching bases. The CDR3 spans 15 residues. Trimming stripped 5 bases from V and 6 bases from J, with 16 bases between. Looked up from germline, CDR1 is SGHAT and CDR2 is FQNNGV. CDR3 in DNA: TGTGCCAGCAGCCCCGAGGCAGGGTGGGCCGGGGAGCTGTTTTTT. This codes for CASSPEAGWAGELFF.

The chain employs TRBV30 and TRBJ2-1; 9 positions agree with TRBD2. V dropped 5 bases and J dropped 4; count of bases not matched to a gene: 9. This CDR3 spans 15 amino acids. Germline V gene sequence: CDR1 GTSNPN, CDR2 SVGIG (reference sequence). CDR3 residues: CAWGEVAGEYNEQFF. CDR3 coding DNA: TGTGCCTGGGGGGAAGTAGCGGGAGAGTACAATGAGCAGTTCTTC. The whole variable domain, remainder taken from reference TRBV30 and TRBJ2-1, is SQTIHQWPATLVQPVGSPLSLECTVEGTSNPNLYWYRQAAGRGLQLLFYSVGIGQISSEVPQNLSASRPQDRQFILSSKKLLLSDSGFYLCAWGEVAGEYNEQFFGPGTRLTVL.